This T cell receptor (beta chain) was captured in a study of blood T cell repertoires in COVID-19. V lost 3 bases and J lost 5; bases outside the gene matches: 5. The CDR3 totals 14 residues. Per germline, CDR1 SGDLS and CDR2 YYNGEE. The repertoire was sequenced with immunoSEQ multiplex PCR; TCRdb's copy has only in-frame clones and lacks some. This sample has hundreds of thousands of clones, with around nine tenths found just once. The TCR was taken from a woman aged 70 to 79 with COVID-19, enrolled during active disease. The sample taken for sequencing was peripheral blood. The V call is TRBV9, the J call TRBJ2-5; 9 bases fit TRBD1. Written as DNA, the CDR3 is TGTGCCAGCAGCGATGGGACAGGGCGGGAGACCCAGTACTTC. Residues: CASSDGTGRETQYF. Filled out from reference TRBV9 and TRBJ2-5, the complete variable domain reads DSGVTQTPKHLITATGQRVTLRCSPRSGDLSVYWYQQSLDQGLQFLIQYYNGEERAKGNILERFSAQQFPDLHSELNLSSLELGDSALYFCASSDGTGRETQYFGPGTRLLVL.